Below, 20 T cell receptor beta chains from the same sample are listed, as sequenced in a study of T-cell memory formation after mild COVID-19. TCRdb independently ran MiXCR on the 5' RACE reads; one entry per CDR3 protein. Of 150,000 to 200,000 distinct CDR3 sequences in the sample, around a tenth were seen once. The specimen sequenced was PBMCs or a T cell subset sorted from them (not recorded which). The source of these receptors is a man aged 18 to 35 who had mild COVID-19 (a few samples of this study predate the infection). Cell type and time point are not known.

This clonotype has at least ten counts. V gene TRBV5-1 combines with J gene TRBJ2-7; D may match TRBD1 or TRBD2 (5 bases each). The CDR3 runs 14 residues. CDR1 and CDR2 from the germline V gene are SGHRS and YFSETQ. Trimming took off 4 bases at V and 2 bases at J, with 13 bases between the two ends. CDR3: CASSPGDRTYEQYF. The CDR3 bases are TGCGCCAGCAGCCCCGGGGACCGGACCTACGAGCAGTACTTC.

This chain links TRBV4-1 with TRBJ2-7; D might be TRBD2 (5 bases). V dropped 0 bases and J dropped 3 bases, with 15 bases sitting between them. The CDR3 is 16 residues long. Per the germline V gene, CDR1 is MGHRA and CDR2 is YSYEKL. CDR3 nucleotide sequence: TGCGCCAGCAGCCAAGAAGGGCTTCCGGGGTTCTACGAGCAGTACGTC. Translating it yields CASSQEGLPGFYEQYV.

In its sample, this clonotype was seen a few times. The rearrangement uses TRBV18 and TRBJ1-1; a possible D gene is TRBD1 (5 bases). The CDR3 contains 14 residues. The V end was cut by 1 base, the J end by 4 bases, with 10 bases between. CDR1 and CDR2 from the germline V gene are KGHSH and LQKENI. Here the CDR3 DNA reads TGTGCCAGCTCACCACTGGGGCAGCGCACTGAAGCTTTCTTT. It is translated as CASSPLGQRTEAFF.

The chain employs TRBV7-2 and TRBJ2-3, with 7 bases matching TRBD2. V was pared by 3 bases and J by 6 bases, with 6 bases of the junction left unmatched. The V gene's germline CDR1 is SGHTA and CDR2 FQGNSA. The CDR3 is 14 residues long. The CDR3 here is CASSFSGPGDTQYF. In DNA, the CDR3 is TGTGCCAGCAGCTTTAGCGGGCCGGGGGATACGCAGTATTTT.

This chain connects TRBV7-2 to TRBJ1-5; tentative D call: TRBD1 (6 bases). Trimming removed 2 bases at V and 3 bases at J, with 11 bases between. CDR1 SGHTA and CDR2 FQGNSA come from the germline V gene. This CDR3 is 15 amino acids long. The CDR3 sequence is CASSLWQGINQPQHF. The CDR3 DNA reads as TGTGCCAGCAGCTTATGGCAGGGGATCAATCAGCCCCAGCATTTT. Supplemented by reference TRBV7-2 and TRBJ1-5, the full variable domain reads GAGVSQSPSNKVTEKGKDVELRCDPISGHTALYWYRQSLGQGLEFLIYFQGNSAPDKSGLPSDRFSAERTGGSVSTLTIQRTQQEDSAVYLCASSLWQGINQPQHFGDGTRLSIL.

There are a few counts of this clonotype. The rearrangement uses TRBV18 and TRBJ2-7; 7 bases agree with TRBD2. In germline, CDR1 is KGHSH, CDR2 LQKENI. V was pared by 6 bases and J by 6 bases, with 14 bases of the junction left unmatched. This CDR3 has 15 amino acids. The CDR3 nucleotides are TGTGCCAGCTCCAACTACTACACCACGGGAGGCGAGCAGTACTTC. Its protein product is CASSNYYTTGGEQYF.

This clonotype was counted a few times. The chain has TRBV2 and TRBJ1-4; a weak D match, TRBD1 (6 bases). The germline gives CDR1 SNHLY, CDR2 FYNNEI. V was cut by 9 bases and J by 8 bases, with 16 bases left in between. This CDR3 contains 13 residues. The CDR3 spells CASINGGEEKLFF. The CDR3 nucleotides read TGTGCCAGTATTAACGGGGGCGAAGAAAAACTGTTTTTT.

This clonotype was seen a handful of times. The chain is built from TRBV5-1 and TRBJ2-7; D gene unclear. The V gene lost 6 bases and the J gene lost 4 bases, with 14 bases spanning the gap. This CDR3 region has 13 residues. In germline, CDR1 is SGHRS, CDR2 YFSETQ. CDR3 residues: CASTIGNCYEQYV. In nucleotides, the CDR3 is TGCGCCAGCACCATCGGTAACTGTTACGAGCAGTACGTC.

A few counts support this clonotype. The chain uses TRBV29-1 and TRBJ2-1; tentatively, D is TRBD1 (6 bases). The V gene's germline CDR1 is SQVTM and CDR2 ANQGSEA. The CDR3 spans 14 residues. Between the trimmed V and J ends, which lost 1 base and 5 bases, there was a span of 12 bases. CDR3 nucleotides: TGCAGCGTTGAAGCTGGACAGAACAACAATGAGCAGTTCTTC. Translated, it gives CSVEAGQNNNEQFF.

V is TRBV12-3 or TRBV12-4 and J is TRBJ1-5, with a tentative D call TRBD1 (5 bases). CDR3 length: 13 amino acids. V was pared by 6 bases and J by 6 bases, with 12 bases between. CDR3 DNA sequence: TGTGCCAGCAGGAGCGGGGGGAGTCAGCCCCAGCATTTT. This sequence encodes CASRSGGSQPQHF.

The chain combines TRBV6-6 with TRBJ2-7; no clear D. There are 12 residues in the CDR3. Germline V gene data show CDR1 as MNHNY and CDR2 as SVGAGI (reference sequence). The ends were cut back, 7 bases at V and 4 bases at J, with 11 bases in the middle. As DNA, the CDR3 is TGTGCCAGCAAAGCAGAGGAGTACGAGCAGTACGTC. Amino acid sequence: CASKAEEYEQYV.

The rearrangement uses TRBV5-4 and TRBJ2-5; D uncertain. Trimming stripped 4 bases from V and 2 bases from J, with 12 bases between. The CDR3 loop spans 14 amino acids. CDR1 is SGHNT, CDR2 YYREEE, per germline (reference sequence). CDR3 loop: CASSHWVNQETQYF. Written as DNA, the CDR3 is TGTGCCAGCAGCCACTGGGTAAATCAAGAGACCCAGTACTTC.

This clonotype was picked up a small number of times. V is TRBV10-3 and J is TRBJ1-5; a possible D gene is TRBD1 (5 bases). V was clipped by 8 bases and J by 6 bases, with 14 bases between them. The CDR3 covers 13 residues. Germline V gene sequence: CDR1 ENHRY, CDR2 SYGVKD. In nucleotides, the CDR3 is TGTGCCATCTCAATGGGGGTGGGTCAGCCCCAGCATTTT. This translates into CAISMGVGQPQHF.

On this clonotype: Its ends do not fully match the called genes, so a read error is possible. The chain couples TRBV5-1 to TRBJ2-6; D possibly corresponds to TRBD2 (5 bases). Germline CDR1 reads SGHRS; CDR2 reads YFSETQ. The CDR3 is 15 residues long. In nucleotides, the CDR3 is TGCGCCAGCTGCTTGGACTTCTCTGGGGCCAACGTCCTGACTTTC. Translating gives CASCLDFSGANVLTF.

The chain joins TRBV19 to TRBJ1-1; D ambiguous. The CDR3 is 13 residues long. Deletions cut 5 bases from V and 4 bases from J, with 11 bases between. CDR1 and CDR2 from the germline V gene are LNHDA and SQIVND (reference sequence). The CDR3 spells CASSQLPSTEAFF. Here the CDR3 DNA reads TGTGCCAGTAGTCAACTGCCGAGCACTGAAGCTTTCTTT.

Many counts were recorded for this clonotype. The J gene is TRBJ2-7, the V gene TRBV6-6, with D possibly called TRBD1 or TRBD2 (6 bases each). From germline, CDR1 is MNHNY and CDR2 SVGAGI (reference sequence). CDR3 size: 15 residues. Trimming took off 6 bases at V and 0 bases at J, with 15 bases between the two ends. The CDR3 loop reads CASSPRGRSSYEQYV. For the CDR3, the DNA is TGTGCCAGCAGCCCTAGGGGGAGGAGCTCCTACGAGCAGTACGTC.

This chain connects TRBV24-1 to TRBJ2-3, with D perhaps TRBD1 or TRBD2 (5 bases each). The CDR3 has 17 residues. Germline V gene data show CDR1 as KGHDR and CDR2 as SFDVKD. V dropped 4 bases and J dropped 5 bases, with 21 bases sitting between them. The CDR3 loop reads CATSDPLGPLGVDTQYF. The CDR3 DNA is TGTGCCACCAGTGACCCACTGGGGCCTCTCGGGGTAGATACGCAGTATTTT.

This clonotype has just a few counts. This chain uses TRBV7-3 with TRBJ2-2; D might be TRBD1 (6 bases). In germline, CDR1 is SGHTA, CDR2 FQGTGA. V lost 8 bases to trimming and J lost 0 bases, with 16 bases between them. This CDR3 contains 16 residues. The CDR3 reads CASASRGIANTGELFF. DNA of the CDR3: TGTGCCAGCGCGAGCAGGGGAATCGCGAACACCGGGGAGCTGTTTTTT.

In this sample, this clonotype turned up a few times. The rearrangement uses TRBV19 and TRBJ2-3; either TRBD1 or TRBD2 may fit D (5 bases each). CDR3 length: 16 residues. The V end was cut by 0 bases, the J end by 4 bases, with 14 bases between. Germline CDR1 is LNHDA and CDR2 is SQIVND (reference sequence). In DNA, the CDR3 is TGTGCCAGTAGTATAGAGAAGGCCGGGGCGGCAGATACGCAGTATTTT. This sequence encodes CASSIEKAGAADTQYF.

This clonotype was found many times. The V gene is TRBV3-1, the J gene TRBJ1-2; D gene ambiguous. V lost 4 bases and J lost 3, with 12 bases in between. Germline V gene sequence: CDR1 LGHDT, CDR2 YNNKEL (reference sequence). The CDR3 runs to 14 residues. The CDR3 DNA sequence: TGTGCCAGCAGCCGCCGAGAGGTAGACTATGGCTACACCTTC. Amino acids: CASSRREVDYGYTF.